The 22 T cell receptor beta chains listed next were all sequenced from one sample in a study of control samples from healthy donors and cancer patients. The repertoire was sequenced with immunoSEQ multiplex PCR; TCRdb's copy has only in-frame clones and lacks some. The sample lists about 250,000 clones, roughly 87% occurring once. Sequences were obtained from PBMCs. The source is a woman aged 55-70 years with lung cancer.

The rearrangement joins TRBV3-1 (or the pseudogene TRBV3-2) to TRBJ1-6; perhaps TRBD1 as D (5 bases). V lost 3 bases to trimming and J lost 7 bases, with 13 bases between them. CDR3 size: 15 residues. The germline V gene has CDR1 LGHDT and CDR2 YNNKEL (reference sequence). The CDR3 DNA follows: TGTGCCAGCAGCCACCCATGGCAGGGAAATTCACCCCTCCACTTT. Translating gives CASSHPWQGNSPLHF.

The gene calls are TRBV2 and TRBJ1-1; 10 positions agree with TRBD1. CDR1 is SNHLY and CDR2 is FYNNEI in the germline V gene. The trim removed 0 bases at V and 8 bases at J, leaving 3 bases unmatched. The CDR3 extends over 14 amino acids. The CDR3 coding sequence is TGTGCCAGCAGTGAAGCGCCGGGACAGGGGGAAGCTTTCTTT. It translates to CASSEAPGQGEAFF.

The chain recombines TRBV6-5 with TRBJ2-5, with unresolved D. The germline CDR1 and CDR2 sequences are MNHEY and SVGAGI. The CDR3 loop spans 14 amino acids. V lost 6 bases, J lost 2 bases, and 13 bases lay in between. Here the CDR3 DNA reads TGTGCCAGCAGACTCGACACCGTACAAGAGACCCAGTACTTC. Residues: CASRLDTVQETQYF.

This clone was detected ten times or more. The rearrangement uses TRBV2 and TRBJ1-5, with 8 bases identical to TRBD1. The V gene's germline CDR1 is SNHLY and CDR2 FYNNEI. The CDR3 is 15 amino acids. The ends lost 1 base at V and 4 bases at J; junction bases unmatched: 3. CDR3 in amino acids: CASSEDGQGNQPQHF. As DNA, the CDR3 is TGTGCCAGCAGTGAAGACGGACAGGGAAATCAGCCCCAGCATTTT.

The genes are TRBV19 and TRBJ1-4; no definite D call. Trimming stripped 3 bases from V and 8 bases from J, with 10 bases between. The length of the CDR3 is 13 residues. Germline CDR1 LNHDA, CDR2 SQIVND (reference sequence). CDR3 residues: CASSMMGREKLFF. Written as DNA, the CDR3 is TGTGCCAGTAGTATGATGGGAAGGGAAAAACTGTTTTTT.

This chain joins TRBV5-1 and TRBJ2-5, with TRBD2 matching 10 bases. The ends lost 3 bases at V and 3 bases at J; junction bases unmatched: 5. This CDR3 region has 15 residues. The germline V gene has CDR1 SGHRS and CDR2 YFSETQ. The DNA of the CDR3 is TGCGCCAGCAGCTCGTCCGGGACTAGCGAAGAGACCCAGTACTTC. Translating gives CASSSSGTSEETQYF.

This chain connects TRBV2 to TRBJ1-6; TRBD1 matches 8 bases. Germline trimming cut 6 bases from V and 7 bases from J; bases unmatched to any gene: 11. Germline-derived CDR1 and CDR2 are SNHLY and FYNNEI. This CDR3 is built from 16 residues. CDR3 nucleotide sequence: TGTGCCAGCAGCGCAGGGGGCCCGTCTCGGAATTCACCCCTCCACTTT. This encodes CASSAGGPSRNSPLHF.

The CDR3 sequence is CASSRARAGEGYGYTF. The CDR3 DNA reads as TGTGCCAGCAGTCGGGCGCGAGCAGGGGAGGGCTATGGCTACACCTTC. V usage is TRBV2 and J usage is TRBJ1-2, with D maybe TRBD1 (6 bases). Germline V gene data show CDR1 as SNHLY and CDR2 as FYNNEI. Trimming took 5 bases from V and 4 from J, leaving 20 bases between them. CDR3 length: 16 amino acids.

The rearrangement uses TRBV6-1 and TRBJ2-3; 10 positions match TRBD1. Per the germline V gene, CDR1 is MNHNS and CDR2 is SASEGT. The CDR3 extends over 16 amino acids. The V gene end was trimmed by 3 bases and the J gene end by 4 bases; junction bases not matched to a gene: 7. The CDR3, as DNA: TGTGCCAGCAGTGACACGACAGGGGGCGTCGCAGATACGCAGTATTTT. This encodes CASSDTTGGVADTQYF.

The V call is TRBV2, the J call TRBJ1-2; TRBD1 agrees at 9 bases. Losses at the gene ends were 5 bases for V and 4 bases for J; bases not matched to a gene: 5. The CDR3 runs to 14 residues. From germline, CDR1 is SNHLY and CDR2 FYNNEI. The chain's CDR3 is CASSRGTGPYGYTF. CDR3 in DNA: TGTGCCAGCAGTAGGGGGACAGGGCCCTATGGCTACACCTTC.

V gene TRBV18 combines with J gene TRBJ1-3; 10 positions match TRBD1. V dropped 1 base and J dropped 0; count of bases not matched to a gene: 9. Germline loops: CDR1 KGHSH, CDR2 LQKENI. The CDR3 loop spans 19 amino acids. The chain's CDR3 is CASSPRGETGGFSGNTIYF. The CDR3 nucleotides read TGTGCCAGCTCACCACGGGGCGAGACAGGGGGCTTCTCTGGAAACACCATATATTTT.

The chain combines TRBV10-1 with TRBJ2-7, with D possibly TRBD1 on 6 matching bases. Deletions cut 5 bases from V and 2 bases from J, with 10 bases between. CDR1 and CDR2 (germline): WNHNN, SYGVQD (reference sequence). CDR3 size: 13 residues. CDR3 protein: CASSPGVAYEQYF. Here the CDR3 DNA reads TGCGCCAGCAGTCCAGGGGTGGCCTACGAGCAGTACTTC.

This clone was detected many times. The chain recombines TRBV27 with TRBJ2-1, with TRBD2 identical over 7 bases. This CDR3 comprises 14 residues. Looked up from germline, CDR1 is MNHEY and CDR2 is SMNVEV (reference sequence). V shed 3 bases, J shed 6 bases, and the junction held 5 bases outside the gene matches. CDR3 coding DNA: TGTGCCAGCAGTTTTGCGGGAGCGACCAATGAGCAGTTCTTC. Encoded protein: CASSFAGATNEQFF.

The chain recombines TRBV5-5 with TRBJ2-1; 14 nucleotides line up with TRBD2. The CDR3 has 15 amino acids. Germline assignment: CDR1 SGHKS and CDR2 YYEKEE (reference sequence). The J segment lost 14 bases and the V segment lost 0 bases, leaving 7 bases of the junction unmatched. This CDR3 reads CASSLGAGTSGSKFF. The CDR3 DNA is TGTGCCAGCAGCTTGGGGGCCGGGACTAGCGGGAGTAAGTTCTTC. Based on the CDR3 plus reference TRBV5-5 and TRBJ2-1, the full variable domain is DAGVTQSPTHLIKTRGQQVTLRCSPISGHKSVSWYQQVLGQGPQFIFQYYEKEERGRGNFPDRFSARQFPNYSSELNVNALLLGDSALYLCASSLGAGTSGSKFFGPGTRLTVL.

The CDR3 sequence is CASSLGGGVGDEQFF. The CDR3 nucleotides are TGCGCCAGCAGCTTGGGTGGCGGGGTGGGCGATGAGCAGTTCTTC. The chain uses TRBV5-1 and TRBJ2-1; possibly TRBD2 for D (6 bases). This CDR3 comprises 15 residues. Trimming left V 0 bases short and J 8 bases short, with 15 bases between. Germline V gene data show CDR1 as SGHRS and CDR2 as YFSETQ.

This chain joins TRBV11-1 and TRBJ2-3, with 8 bases that match TRBD2. Germline trimming cut 5 bases from V and 0 bases from J; bases unmatched to any gene: 7. Germline CDR1 reads SGHAT; CDR2 reads FQDESV (reference sequence). The CDR3 runs 16 residues. The CDR3 loop is CASSRGLGGSTDTQYF. The CDR3 DNA reads TGTGCCAGCAGCCGGGGACTAGGCGGGAGCACAGATACGCAGTATTTT.

In this sample, this clone turned up a few times. CDR3 amino acids: CASSLSAVSYNEQFF. The CDR3 DNA reads as TGTGCCAGCAGCTTATCGGCGGTCTCCTACAATGAGCAGTTCTTC. V and J are TRBV11-2 and TRBJ2-1; no reliable D call. The CDR3 extends over 15 amino acids. V gave up 2 bases and J gave up 0 bases, with 8 bases separating them. Per germline, CDR1 SGHAT and CDR2 FQNNGV.

This sequence joins TRBV5-1 and TRBJ1-2; D gene uncertain. The CDR3 loop spans 14 amino acids. Per germline, CDR1 SGHRS and CDR2 YFSETQ. Trimming cost V 4 bases and J 1 base, with 11 bases left between them. CDR3 bases: TGCGCCAGCAGCAAGGAACAAAATAACTATGGCTACACCTTC. Protein product: CASSKEQNNYGYTF.

The V and J genes are TRBV3-1 (or the pseudogene TRBV3-2) and TRBJ2-1; TRBD2 matches at 11 bases. CDR3 size: 17 residues. Germline V gives CDR1 LGHDT, CDR2 YNNKEL (reference sequence). V lost 3 bases to trimming and J lost 0 bases; unmatched junction nucleotides: 4. The DNA of the CDR3 is TGTGCCAGCAGCCAGCCGACTAGCGGGACCTCCTACAATGAGCAGTTCTTC. This translates into CASSQPTSGTSYNEQFF.

V and J are TRBV11-2 and TRBJ1-3; 10 bases align to TRBD1. The CDR3 is made up of 18 amino acids. J lost 3 bases, V lost 5 bases, and 13 bases had no gene match. Germline CDR1 is SGHAT and CDR2 is FQNNGV. CDR3: CASSRQGATGGIGNTIYF. CDR3 DNA sequence: TGTGCCAGCAGCCGACAGGGGGCAACAGGGGGAATTGGAAACACCATATATTTT.

The genes are TRBV10-3 and TRBJ2-3; TRBD1 aligns across 8 bases. V was clipped by 10 bases and J by 0 bases; unmatched bases: 6. Germline V gene sequence: CDR1 ENHRY, CDR2 SYGVKD. The CDR3 loop spans 14 amino acids. CDR3 nucleotide sequence: TGTGCCACCGGGACAGGCCTTAGCACAGATACGCAGTATTTT. Translating gives CATGTGLSTDTQYF.

The chain carries TRBV15 and TRBJ1-5; no definite D call. Germline-derived CDR1 and CDR2 are LNHNV and YYDKDF (reference sequence). The CDR3 is made up of 14 amino acids. The germline V and J ends were trimmed by 5 bases and 4 bases, with 12 bases remaining between them. CDR3 sequence: CATSARLENQPQHF. The CDR3 nucleotides read TGTGCCACCAGCGCCCGACTTGAAAATCAGCCCCAGCATTTT.